Following are 28 T cell receptor beta chains from one sample sequenced in a study of T cells in Graves' hyperthyroidism and ophthalmopathy. Researchers took RNA transcripts and amplified the TCR beta CDR3 regions from them. HTBI primers were used for first-round RT-PCR of the TCR CDR3. TCRdb independently ran MiXCR on the multiplex PCR reads; one entry per CDR3 protein. In the table there are about 740,000 distinct CDR3 sequences, 14% of which are singletons. What was sequenced was blood. The receptors shown here come from a woman under 30 with Graves' hyperthyroidism.

This clonotype has ten or more counts. CDR3 DNA: TGTGCCAGCAGTTACCCAGGCAATGAGCAGTTCTTC. Encoded protein: CASSYPGNEQFF. This chain connects TRBV6-2 or TRBV6-3 to TRBJ2-1; no reliable D call. There are 12 residues in the CDR3. CDR1 is MNHEY, CDR2 SVGEGT, per germline. The ends were cut back, 2 bases at V and 6 bases at J, with 5 bases in the middle.

A remark on this clonotype: The conserved phenylalanine or tryptophan is not found at the CDR3 terminus, so this likely reflects a read error. The chain recombines TRBV28 with TRBJ1-2; 8 bases align to TRBD1. V was pared by 5 bases and J by 3 bases, with 8 bases of the junction left unmatched. The CDR3 totals 15 residues. CDR1 is MDHEN, CDR2 SYDVKM, per germline. In DNA, the CDR3 is TGTGCCAGCAGTGAGCAACAGGGGGATCACTATGGCTACACCCTC. Translated: CASSEQQGDHYGYTL.

In DNA, the CDR3 is TGTGCCAGTAGTATTCACGGACAGGGGATCCATGGCTACACCTTC. As protein: CASSIHGQGIHGYTF. This rearrangement joins TRBV19 to TRBJ1-2; 9 nucleotides agree with TRBD1. The CDR3 contains 15 residues. V shed 3 bases, J shed 6 bases, and the junction held 8 bases outside the gene matches. Germline V lookup: CDR1 LNHDA, CDR2 SQIVND (reference sequence).

There are many counts of this clonotype. This chain connects TRBV2 to TRBJ2-5, with D perhaps TRBD1 (6 bases). Germline V gene sequence: CDR1 SNHLY, CDR2 FYNNEI. Trimming took off 4 bases at V and 7 bases at J, with 16 bases between the two ends. This CDR3 has 14 amino acids. The CDR3 loop is CASSGPGRGATQYF. Here the CDR3 DNA reads TGTGCCAGCAGTGGTCCCGGCAGGGGAGCGACCCAGTACTTC.

A word on this clonotype: A much bigger clone sits one base away, suggesting this may be a read error. The chain recombines TRBV5-1 with TRBJ2-3; D call uncertain. The CDR3 runs to 17 residues. V was trimmed by 1 base and J by 0 bases, leaving 15 bases between them. Germline CDR1 is SGHRS and CDR2 is YFSETQ. The CDR3 coding sequence is TGCGCCAGCAGCTTGTTTGTACAGCCTATGAGCACAGATACGCAGTATTTT. Protein sequence: CASSLFVQPMSTDTQYF.

The V and J genes are TRBV10-3 and TRBJ2-1, with D possibly being TRBD1 or TRBD2 (5 bases each). Germline V gives CDR1 ENHRY, CDR2 SYGVKD. V was clipped by 6 bases and J by 4 bases, with 13 bases between them. This CDR3 has 14 amino acids. The CDR3 DNA sequence: TGTGCCATCAGGGGGGACCAGGGATACAATGAGCAGTTCTTC. Translation: CAIRGDQGYNEQFF.

Only a few counts were recorded for this clonotype. The V call is TRBV11-2, the J call TRBJ2-1; tentatively, D is TRBD2 (6 bases). The V and J ends lost 5 bases and 2 bases respectively, with 16 bases between them. The CDR3 is 16 amino acids. Germline loops: CDR1 SGHAT, CDR2 FQNNGV. CDR3 amino acids: CASSPPSAGPYNEQFF. For the CDR3, the DNA is TGTGCCAGCAGCCCCCCGTCCGCGGGGCCCTACAATGAGCAGTTCTTC.

This clonotype has ten or more counts. The V call is TRBV11-2, the J call TRBJ2-2, with unresolved D. The CDR3 runs 16 residues. With 2 bases removed from V and 0 bases from J, the gap between germline ends came to 10 bases. Germline V gene sequence: CDR1 SGHAT, CDR2 FQNNGV. Here the CDR3 DNA reads TGTGCCAGCAGCTTATATCGCACCTCGAACACCGGGGAGCTGTTTTTT. Translated: CASSLYRTSNTGELFF.

The chain couples TRBV5-5 to TRBJ2-5; 7 bases map to TRBD1. Germline assignment: CDR1 SGHKS and CDR2 YYEKEE (reference sequence). The CDR3 is 14 residues long. V lost 3 bases and J lost 5; bases outside the gene matches: 7. Here the CDR3 reads CASSSSQGVETQYF. The CDR3 region has the DNA TGTGCCAGCAGCTCCTCGCAGGGGGTTGAGACCCAGTACTTC.

This clonotype was seen at least ten times. A junction end diverges from the germline sequence, so it may reflect a read error. The V gene is TRBV2, the J gene TRBJ2-7, with 15 bases identical to TRBD2. This CDR3 is 19 amino acids long. Germline CDR1 and CDR2: SNHLY and FYNNEI. CDR3 loop: CASREAGLAGGYGSYEQYF. The CDR3 DNA reads TGTGCCAGCAGGGAAGCGGGACTAGCGGGAGGCTATGGGTCCTACGAGCAGTACTTC.

This clonotype was picked up many times. The V call is TRBV3-1, the J call TRBJ2-1; possible D gene TRBD2, 5 bases. The CDR3 covers 14 residues. Trimming pared 4 bases from V and 5 bases from J, leaving 12 bases between. Germline CDR1 is LGHDT and CDR2 is YNNKEL (reference sequence). CDR3 sequence reads: CASSPEASNNEQFF. CDR3 nucleotides: TGTGCCAGCAGCCCCGAGGCTAGCAACAATGAGCAGTTCTTC.

The genes are TRBV6-1 and TRBJ2-4; D gene uncertain. Trimming removed 2 bases at V and 0 bases at J, with 8 bases between. This CDR3 spans 15 amino acids. Germline CDR1 MNHNS, CDR2 SASEGT. For the CDR3, the DNA is TGTGCCAGCAGTGAATCCCGCCTAGCCAAAAACATTCAGTACTTC. Its translation is CASSESRLAKNIQYF.

This clonotype was detected a few times. The chain carries TRBV9 and TRBJ1-5; D might be TRBD1 (6 bases). The CDR3 is 15 amino acids. V was cut by 0 bases and J by 9 bases, with 16 bases left in between. Germline CDR1 is SGDLS and CDR2 is YYNGEE. The DNA of the CDR3 is TGTGCCAGCAGCGTAGGGACAGCCGGTCATGGGCCCCAGCATTTT. This codes for CASSVGTAGHGPQHF.

V gene TRBV29-1 combines with J gene TRBJ1-1, with 8 positions matching TRBD1. The trim removed 4 bases at V and 5 bases at J, leaving 9 bases unmatched. Germline CDR1 SQVTM, CDR2 ANQGSEA. The CDR3 is 14 residues long. The CDR3 nucleotides are TGCAGCGTTGTCAGGCAGGACAGGGTAACTGAAGCTTTCTTT. Translating gives CSVVRQDRVTEAFF.

The genes are TRBV28 and TRBJ2-1, with 10 positions matching TRBD1. The V gene end was trimmed by 2 bases and the J gene end by 8 bases; junction bases not matched to a gene: 9. CDR1 MDHEN and CDR2 SYDVKM come from the germline V gene. The CDR3 is made up of 16 amino acids. CDR3 protein: CASSLRDRGPGYEQFF. The DNA for the CDR3 is TGTGCCAGCAGTTTACGGGACAGGGGTCCGGGGTATGAGCAGTTCTTC.

The rearrangement uses TRBV10-2 and TRBJ2-7; 10 nucleotides align to TRBD2. After removal of 7 bases from V and 4 bases from J, the junction contained 10 bases not matched to a gene. From germline, CDR1 is WSHSY and CDR2 SAAADI. The CDR3 is 15 amino acids. In nucleotides, the CDR3 is TGCGCCAGCACCCCCCTAGCGGGAGATTTTTACGAGCAGTACTTC. Residues: CASTPLAGDFYEQYF.

This clonotype has ten or more counts. The rearrangement uses TRBV6-2 or TRBV6-3 and TRBJ2-3; 13 nucleotides align to TRBD2. CDR1 MNHEY and CDR2 SVGEGT come from the germline V gene. This CDR3 is built from 20 residues. Trimming removed 2 bases from V and 3 bases from J; junction bases left unmatched: 14. CDR3 nucleotide sequence: TGTGCCAGCAGTTACCCTGACGATTGGACTAGCGGGAGTTCTACAGATACGCAGTATTTT. It yields the protein CASSYPDDWTSGSSTDTQYF.

There are many counts of this clonotype. The chain couples TRBV18 to TRBJ2-1; D may be TRBD1 or TRBD2 (5 bases each). The V and J ends lost 5 bases and 0 bases respectively, with 14 bases between them. The V gene's germline CDR1 is KGHSH and CDR2 LQKENI. The CDR3 consists of 16 residues. In nucleotides, the CDR3 is TGTGCCAGCTCATTCGGGACCGTAAGCTCCTACAATGAGCAGTTCTTC. Protein product: CASSFGTVSSYNEQFF.

This clonotype was seen a few times. The J gene is TRBJ2-7, the V gene TRBV4-3, with TRBD1 matching over 8 bases. Looked up from germline, CDR1 is LGHNA and CDR2 is YSLEER. Trimming cost V 1 base and J 4 bases; bases outside gene matches: 6. The CDR3 length is 15 residues. CDR3 coding DNA: TGCGCCAGCAGCCAAGTCCGACAGGGGACGTACGAGCAGTACTTC. This encodes CASSQVRQGTYEQYF.

This clonotype appeared many times. The chain links TRBV20-1 to TRBJ2-3, with D possibly being TRBD1 or TRBD2 (7 bases each). The germline gives CDR1 DFQATT, CDR2 SNEGSKA (reference sequence). The CDR3 is 12 residues long. Between the trimmed V and J ends, which lost 6 bases and 9 bases, there was a span of 16 bases. In nucleotides, the CDR3 is TGCAGTGCCACCCCAGGGGGGGGAACGCAGTATTTT. Its protein product is CSATPGGGTQYF.

This clonotype was picked up many times. The rearrangement links TRBV7-3 to TRBJ2-1; 9 bases are shared with TRBD2. The germline CDR1 and CDR2 sequences are SGHTA and FQGTGA. Unmatched junction bases numbered 1, after V lost 0 bases and J lost 4 bases. The CDR3 is 15 residues long. DNA for the CDR3: TGTGCCAGCAGCTTAACACTAGCGGGTTACAATGAGCAGTTCTTC. Its protein product is CASSLTLAGYNEQFF.

CDR3 sequence: CSLTRGAAEAFF. The CDR3, as DNA: TGCAGCCTCACCCGGGGAGCGGCTGAAGCTTTCTTT. This chain uses TRBV29-1 with TRBJ1-1; the D is unclear. This CDR3 comprises 12 residues. V shed 8 bases and J shed 6 bases, with 16 bases lying between them. Germline CDR1 and CDR2: SQVTM and ANQGSEA.

This sequence joins TRBV9 and TRBJ2-1, with TRBD2 as a possible D gene (6 bases). CDR3 length: 17 residues. Germline-derived CDR1 and CDR2 are SGDLS and YYNGEE. Trimming cost V 0 bases and J 1 base, with 14 bases left between them. The CDR3, as DNA: TGTGCCAGCAGCGTAGACGGTGGGAGGATGTCCTACAATGAGCAGTTCTTC. Amino acid sequence: CASSVDGGRMSYNEQFF.

There are a few counts of this clonotype. The chain has TRBV4-3 and TRBJ1-5; D is uncertain. Germline V CDR1 and CDR2: LGHNA, YSLEER. The CDR3 is made up of 15 amino acids. The V and J ends lost 0 bases and 7 bases respectively, with 13 bases between them. In DNA form, the CDR3 reads TGCGCCAGCAGCCAAGATACGGGTTACGGCCAGCCCCAGCATTTT. This translates into CASSQDTGYGQPQHF.

The chain employs TRBV20-1 and TRBJ1-2; 12 bases are shared with TRBD1. CDR1 is DFQATT, CDR2 SNEGSKA, per germline (reference sequence). There are 15 residues in the CDR3. V lost 2 bases and J lost 8; bases outside the gene matches: 9. CDR3 coding DNA: TGCAGTGCTAGACCCCGGGGACAGGGGGCGCGAGGCTACACCTTC. It specifies CSARPRGQGARGYTF.

This clonotype occurred a few times. The chain links TRBV27 to TRBJ2-3; D is undetermined. The CDR3 length is 16 residues. CDR1 MNHEY and CDR2 SMNVEV come from the germline V gene (reference sequence). V shed 3 bases and J shed 2 bases, with 15 bases lying between them. The CDR3 DNA reads as TGTGCCAGCAGTTTTCTTCGCTCCTCAGTCACAGATACGCAGTATTTT. This translates into CASSFLRSSVTDTQYF.

This chain links TRBV6-2 or TRBV6-3 with TRBJ2-7; 10 positions match TRBD2. With 6 bases clipped from V and 2 bases from J, the junction kept 10 bases outside the gene matches. The CDR3 consists of 16 residues. Germline loops: CDR1 MNHEY, CDR2 SVGEGT. CDR3 nucleotide sequence: TGTGCCAGCAGCCCCCCACTAGCGGGACCGACCTACGAGCAGTACTTC. As protein: CASSPPLAGPTYEQYF.

Turning to this clonotype: The DNA is left out, because the CDR3 cannot be placed on it with certainty; the CDR3 is given as TCRdb lists it. The CDR3 region is CASSRQGGETQYFGPGTDTQYF. This chain connects TRBV18 to TRBJ2-3; the D call in the table, TRBD1, was not verified against the DNA. 22 amino acids form the CDR3, both terminal residues included. The germline V gene has CDR1 KGHSH and CDR2 LQKENI.